This is a list of T cell receptor beta chains from one sample in a study of STAT5B mutations in CD4+ large granular lymphocyte leukemia. TCRdb's copy holds only in-frame clones and misses some; the assay was immunoSEQ multiplex PCR. This sample carries 25,000 to 35,000 clones, approximately 81% of them seen once, and the ten largest clones take over 2.5%. Sequencing was carried out using CD4+ T cells from blood buffy coats. The receptor set was obtained from a human donor in good health. Each CDR3 is given with its conserved first and last residue. The D gene is left open where the match is weak. Size values are once, few and many counts, or a class for expanded clones, and some rows have none.

j_call clone_size v_call d_call cdr3_aa cdr3_nt
TRBJ2-7 few TRBV28 - CASSLVGVAYEQYF TGTGCCAGCAGTTTAGTCGGGGTAGCCTACGAGCAGTACTTC
TRBJ2-3 - TRBV6-1 - CASSEAGDTQYF TGTGCCAGCAGTGAAGCGGGGGATACGCAGTATTTT
TRBJ1-2 - TRBV10-2 - CASSAEIGQTYGYTF TGCGCCAGCAGTGCGGAGATCGGACAAACTTATGGCTACACCTTC
TRBJ1-4 - TRBV28 - CASIGGGNEKLFF TGTGCCAGCATTGGGGGCGGTAATGAAAAACTGTTTTTT
TRBJ2-3 - TRBV6-5 - CASSYSKSMEHTQYF TGTGCCAGCAGTTACTCGAAGTCTATGGAACATACGCAGTATTTT
TRBJ2-7 - TRBV19 TRBD1 CASSQGQGRNEQYF TGTGCCAGTAGTCAGGGACAGGGGAGAAACGAGCAGTACTTC
TRBJ2-2 - TRBV6-1 - CVSRAGAHRRAGELFF -
TRBJ1-6 few TRBV10-1 - CASTGFHSPLHF TGCGCCAGCACCGGTTTTCATTCACCCCTCCACTTT
TRBJ1-2 - TRBV28 - CASSSQAGLSNYGYTF TGTGCCAGCAGTTCCCAGGCGGGGCTTTCGAACTATGGCTACACCTTC
TRBJ2-7 - TRBV7-2 - CASSPGRGPNEQYF TGTGCCAGCAGCCCCGGACGGGGCCCCAACGAGCAGTACTTC
TRBJ1-1 - TRBV5-4 - CASSFGGGRDTEAFF TGTGCCAGCAGCTTCGGGGGCGGCAGGGACACTGAAGCTTTCTTT
TRBJ2-5 - TRBV10-3 - CAITSDQETQYF TGTGCCATCACTTCCGATCAAGAGACCCAGTACTTC
TRBJ1-6 - TRBV11-2 - CASSPSRVNYNSPLHF TGTGCCAGCAGCCCGAGCAGGGTGAACTATAATTCACCCCTCCACTTT
TRBJ2-3 - TRBV4-1 - CASSRIPSTDTQYF TGCGCCAGCAGTCGTATCCCTAGCACAGATACGCAGTATTTT
TRBJ1-2 - TRBV2 - CASSELGGRVDGYTF TGTGCCAGCAGTGAACTGGGGGGAAGGGTTGATGGCTACACCTTC
TRBJ2-7 - TRBV28 TRBD2 CASKRLAASYEQYF TGTGCCAGCAAGAGACTAGCCGCTTCCTACGAGCAGTACTTC
TRBJ2-3 - TRBV5-1 TRBD2 CASSSGLASTDTQYF TGCGCCAGCAGCTCCGGACTAGCGAGCACAGATACGCAGTATTTT
TRBJ1-5 few TRBV28 - CASSLVQEPQHF TGTGCCAGCAGTTTAGTGCAAGAGCCCCAGCATTTT
TRBJ2-7 - TRBV7-2 TRBD2 CASTPGREYEQYF TGTGCCAGCACTCCTGGGCGGGAGTACGAGCAGTACTTC
TRBJ2-1 - TRBV11-3 - CASGPRGQTNEQFF TGTGCCAGTGGACCCAGGGGACAAACCAATGAGCAGTTCTTC
TRBJ2-3 - TRBV5-1 TRBD2 CASSLDSGGADTQYF TGCGCCAGCAGCTTGGACTCCGGGGGGGCGGATACGCAGTATTTT
TRBJ2-3 - TRBV5-1 TRBD2 CASSGTSGPDTQYF TGCGCCAGCAGCGGGACTAGCGGCCCAGATACGCAGTATTTT